This T cell receptor (beta chain) stems from a study of cytomegalovirus exposure and HLA in healthy donors. Whole-study findings and limits: Another analysis was done later, and it associated 15,000 or so TCR beta sequences with HLA alleles at 0.05 false discovery rate. Confirmation in vitro established that a few CMV-associated chains were specific for CMV antigens.

Germline V CDR1 and CDR2: MDHEN, SYDVKM. The CDR3 is made up of 16 amino acids. Trimming removed 4 bases from V and 7 bases from J, with 19 bases in between. The primer mix had 60 Vbeta and 13 Jbeta primers. Sequenced by immunoSEQ multiplex PCR; TCRdb stores in-frame clones only, minus some. The profile shows some 160,000 clones, roughly three quarters of them singletons. Everyone who donated was a healthy bone marrow donor. In the case of this clone: The antigen is not known.

Specimen: PBMCs. The chain couples TRBV28 to TRBJ2-2; a weak D match, TRBD1 (6 bases). The origin of this receptor is a man in his sixties in good health and CMV-seronegative. The CDR3 loop reads CASSSHTGSLVGELFF. CDR3 nucleotides: TGTGCCAGCAGTTCTCATACAGGGTCCCTGGTCGGGGAGCTGTTTTTT.